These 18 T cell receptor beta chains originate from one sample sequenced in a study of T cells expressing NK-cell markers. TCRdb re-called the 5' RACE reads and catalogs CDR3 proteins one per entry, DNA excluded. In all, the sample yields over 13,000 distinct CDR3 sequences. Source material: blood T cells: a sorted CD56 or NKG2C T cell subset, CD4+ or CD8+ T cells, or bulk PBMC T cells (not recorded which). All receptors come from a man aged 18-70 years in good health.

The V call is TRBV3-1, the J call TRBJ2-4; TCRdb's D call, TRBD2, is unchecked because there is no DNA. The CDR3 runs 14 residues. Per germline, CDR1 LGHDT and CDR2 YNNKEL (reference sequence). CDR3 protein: CASSQGASWDIQYF.

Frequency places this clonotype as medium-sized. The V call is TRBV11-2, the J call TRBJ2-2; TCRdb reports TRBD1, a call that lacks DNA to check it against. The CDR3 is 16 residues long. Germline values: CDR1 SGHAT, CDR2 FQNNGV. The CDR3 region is CASSGLRTGLTGELFF.

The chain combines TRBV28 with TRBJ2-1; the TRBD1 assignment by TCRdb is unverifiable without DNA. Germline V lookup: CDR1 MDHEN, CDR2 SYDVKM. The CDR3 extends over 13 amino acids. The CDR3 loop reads CASTPDSHNEQFF.

This chain's CDR3 is CASRPAPRTARGPGYNEQFF. This chain links TRBV6-2 or TRBV6-3 with TRBJ2-1; TCRdb indicates TRBD2, and absent DNA this call remains unverified. This CDR3 has 20 residues. The germline V gene encodes CDR1 MNHEY and CDR2 SVGEGT.

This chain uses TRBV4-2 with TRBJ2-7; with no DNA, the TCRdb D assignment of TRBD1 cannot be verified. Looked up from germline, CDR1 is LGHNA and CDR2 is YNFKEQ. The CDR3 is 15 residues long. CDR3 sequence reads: CASSQVTGGFDEQYF.

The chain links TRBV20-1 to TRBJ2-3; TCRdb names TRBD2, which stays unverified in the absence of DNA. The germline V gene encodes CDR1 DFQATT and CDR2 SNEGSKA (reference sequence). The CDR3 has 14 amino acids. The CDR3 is CSVPTEAGGDTQYF.

The CDR3 sequence is CASSTRTGVYSPLHF. The gene calls are TRBV11-2 and TRBJ1-6; the TCRdb D gene call, TRBD1, has no DNA to confirm it. The V gene's germline CDR1 is SGHAT and CDR2 FQNNGV. The CDR3 length is 15 residues.

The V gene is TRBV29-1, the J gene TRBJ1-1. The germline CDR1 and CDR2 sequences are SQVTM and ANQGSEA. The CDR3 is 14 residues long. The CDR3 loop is CSVARSFLNTEAFF. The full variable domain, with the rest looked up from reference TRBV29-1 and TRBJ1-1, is SAVISQKPSRDICQRGTSLTIQCQVDSQVTMMFWYRQQPGQSLTLIATANQGSEATYESGFVIDKFPISRPNLTFSTLTVSNMSPEDSSIYLCSVARSFLNTEAFFGQGTRLTVV.

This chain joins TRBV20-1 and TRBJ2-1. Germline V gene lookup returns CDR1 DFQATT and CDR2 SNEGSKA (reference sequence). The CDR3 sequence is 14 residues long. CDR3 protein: CSARDSIPYNEQFF.

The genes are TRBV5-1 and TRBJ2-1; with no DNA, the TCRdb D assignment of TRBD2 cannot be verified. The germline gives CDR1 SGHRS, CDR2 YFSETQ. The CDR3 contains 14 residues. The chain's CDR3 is CASSLGGLSNEQFF. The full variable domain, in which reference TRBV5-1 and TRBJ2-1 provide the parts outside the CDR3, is KAGVTQTPRYLIKTRGQQVTLSCSPISGHRSVSWYQQTPGQGLQFLFEYFSETQRNKGNFPGRFSGRQFSNSRSEMNVSTLELGDSALYLCASSLGGLSNEQFFGPGTRLTVL.

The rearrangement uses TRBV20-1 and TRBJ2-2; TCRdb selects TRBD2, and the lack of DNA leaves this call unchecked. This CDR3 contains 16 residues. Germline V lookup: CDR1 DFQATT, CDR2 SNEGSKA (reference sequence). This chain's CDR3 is CSARDTRRGEAGELFF.

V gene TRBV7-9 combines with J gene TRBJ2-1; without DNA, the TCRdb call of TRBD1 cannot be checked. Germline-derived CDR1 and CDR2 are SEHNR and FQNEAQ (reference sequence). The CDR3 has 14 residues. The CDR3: CASSLSVGVGEQFF.

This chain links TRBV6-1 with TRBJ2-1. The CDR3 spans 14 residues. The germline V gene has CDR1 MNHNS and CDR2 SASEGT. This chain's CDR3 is CASSESPGDNEQFF.

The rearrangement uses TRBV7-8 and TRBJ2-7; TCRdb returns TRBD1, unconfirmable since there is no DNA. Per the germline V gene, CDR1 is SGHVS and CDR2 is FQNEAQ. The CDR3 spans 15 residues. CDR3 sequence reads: CASSLTAGGLGEQYF.

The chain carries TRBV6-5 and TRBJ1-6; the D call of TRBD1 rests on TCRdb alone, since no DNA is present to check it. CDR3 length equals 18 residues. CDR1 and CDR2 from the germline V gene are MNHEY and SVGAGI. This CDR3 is CASSYRTGKSSYNSPLHF.

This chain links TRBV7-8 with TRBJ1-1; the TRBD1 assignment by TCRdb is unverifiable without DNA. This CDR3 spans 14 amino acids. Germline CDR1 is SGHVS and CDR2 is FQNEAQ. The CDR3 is CASSVGQASTEAFF.

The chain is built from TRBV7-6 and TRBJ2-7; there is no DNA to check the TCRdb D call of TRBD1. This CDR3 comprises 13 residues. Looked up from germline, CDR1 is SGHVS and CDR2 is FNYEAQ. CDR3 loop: CASSPRDNYEQYF. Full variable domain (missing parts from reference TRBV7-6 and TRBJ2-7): GAGVSQSPRYKVTKRGQDVALRCDPISGHVSLYWYRQALGQGPEFLTYFNYEAQQDKSGLPNDRFSAERPEGSISTLTIQRTEQRDSAMYRCASSPRDNYEQYFGPGTRLTVT.

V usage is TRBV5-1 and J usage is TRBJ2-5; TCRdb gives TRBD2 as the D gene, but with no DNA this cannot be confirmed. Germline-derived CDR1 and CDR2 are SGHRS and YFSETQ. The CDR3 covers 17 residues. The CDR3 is CASSLVPWEDLQETQYF. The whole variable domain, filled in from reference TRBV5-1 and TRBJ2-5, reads KAGVTQTPRYLIKTRGQQVTLSCSPISGHRSVSWYQQTPGQGLQFLFEYFSETQRNKGNFPGRFSGRQFSNSRSEMNVSTLELGDSALYLCASSLVPWEDLQETQYFGPGTRLLVL.